The following is a T cell receptor (beta chain) sequence with its context. Its antigen remains unknown. This sample is part of a study of shared clonotypes between healthy human individuals. In the study overall: CD4 naive and memory got three plates each, CD8 naive two, CD8 memory one. Study results and limitations: Only a few donors were included, so the genetic and exposure-history diversity represented was limited. Several donors had roughly 5% of their naive CD4 clonotypes in common.

Every immunoSEQ plate was one replicate of a subset's evenly spread DNA. Data came from immunoSEQ multiplex PCR; TCRdb stores just in-frame clones and leaves some out. Among a few million clones, just under 95% were seen once, and the ten largest hold approximately 0.4%. Per germline, CDR1 SGHRS and CDR2 YFSETQ. The V end was cut by 0 bases, the J end by 7 bases, with 11 bases between. The CDR3 totals 14 residues. Sequencing was performed on naive CD4+ T cells from PBMCs. Sample subset: CD45RA+ positively selected. The TCR sequence derives from a man in his late teens or twenties in good health. Some clones in this sample may be carry-over from other donors' samples. V and J are TRBV5-1 and TRBJ2-1, with D perhaps TRBD2 (5 bases). For the CDR3, the DNA is TGCGCCAGCAGCTTGGTTTGGGGAGAAAATGAGCAGTTCTTC. This sequence encodes CASSLVWGENEQFF.